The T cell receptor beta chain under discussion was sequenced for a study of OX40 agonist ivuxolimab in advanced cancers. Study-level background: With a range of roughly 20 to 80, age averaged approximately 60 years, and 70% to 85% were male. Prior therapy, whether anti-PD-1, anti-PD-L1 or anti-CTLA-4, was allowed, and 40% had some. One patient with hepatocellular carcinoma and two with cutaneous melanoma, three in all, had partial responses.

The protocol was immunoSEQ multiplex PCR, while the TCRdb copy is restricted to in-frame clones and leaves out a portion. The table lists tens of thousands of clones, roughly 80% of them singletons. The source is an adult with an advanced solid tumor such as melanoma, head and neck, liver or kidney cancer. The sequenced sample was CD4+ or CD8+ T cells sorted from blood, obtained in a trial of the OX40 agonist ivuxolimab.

CDR3: CASTTAGQSSYNSPLHF. The CDR3 DNA sequence: TGTGCCAGTACCACCGCGGGACAGAGCTCCTATAATTCACCCCTCCACTTT. This sequence joins TRBV19 and TRBJ1-6; 7 nucleotides match TRBD1. Germline-derived CDR1 and CDR2 are LNHDA and SQIVND (reference sequence). The J segment lost 0 bases and the V segment lost 7 bases, leaving 9 bases of the junction unmatched. There are 17 residues in the CDR3. The full variable domain, in which reference TRBV19 and TRBJ1-6 provide the parts outside the CDR3, is DGGITQSPKYLFRKEGQNVTLSCEQNLNHDAMYWYRQDPGQGLRLIYYSQIVNDFQKGDIAEGYSVSREKKESFPLTVTSAQKNPTAFYLCASTTAGQSSYNSPLHFGNGTRLTVT.